This T cell receptor (beta chain) is drawn from a study of early T cells in non-severe SARS-CoV-2 infection. V shed 7 bases, J shed 6 bases, and the junction held 5 bases outside the gene matches. The CDR3 covers 14 residues. Individual cDNA molecules received unique molecular identifiers during library preparation. TCRdb called the 5' RACE reads again in MiXCR, with one record for every CDR3 protein. The table records 98,000 or so distinct CDR3 sequences, 9.5% to 15% of them present only once. This clonotype was picked up a small number of times. Sequenced here: whole blood, sampled at baseline. The TCR was taken from an adult who was a healthcare worker with PCR-confirmed SARS-CoV-2 infection or an uninfected control (not recorded which). The V call is TRBV12-3 or TRBV12-4, the J call TRBJ1-6, with TRBD1 identical over 8 bases. The CDR3 bases are TGTGCCAGCACCCTGGGACAGGTTAATTCACCCCTCCACTTT. As protein: CASTLGQVNSPLHF.